These T cell receptor beta chains were read from a single sample in a study of T cell responses to AZD1222 COVID-19 vaccine. Assay used: immunoSEQ multiplex PCR; TCRdb lists only in-frame clones, some missing. The repertoire holds fewer than 130,000 clones, 80% to 95% seen once, with over 6% in the top ten. The sequencing used peripheral blood, collected on day 0 of AZD1222 vaccination. These TCRs come from an adult in good health. The CDR3 runs from the conserved cysteine through the conserved F or W. A D gene is named only where the DNA matches it firmly. A row's size may be missing; if present it is once, few, many or a size class.

cdr3_nt	cdr3_aa	d_call	v_call	j_call	clone_size
TGTGCCAGCAGCTTGAAGAGGGCTAGCGGGGGGGCCTACAATGAGCAGTTCTTC	CASSLKRASGGAYNEQFF	TRBD2	TRBV5-8	TRBJ2-1	-
TGCGCCAGTAGCTTCACGTTAGGGGGGGCCCCTTACGAGCAGTACTTC	CASSFTLGGAPYEQYF	-	TRBV5-1	TRBJ2-7	once
TGTGCCAGCTGCAGCACGGGGGGAGGCGAGCAGTACTTC	CASCSTGGGEQYF	TRBD2	TRBV28	TRBJ2-7	-
TGTGCCAGCAGGCCTGTTGACGGGGGCCGGGACTCTCAGCATTTT	CASRPVDGGRDSQHF	-	TRBV6-6	TRBJ1-5	-
TGTGCCAGCAATCCACAGGGGTCAAACACCGGGGAGCTGTTTTTT	CASNPQGSNTGELFF	TRBD1	TRBV7-6	TRBJ2-2	-
TGTGCCAGCAGTGAATCTCTGCGGAAGTCCACAGATACGCAGTATTTT	CASSESLRKSTDTQYF	-	TRBV2	TRBJ2-3	-
TGCGCCAGCAGTGTCGGGTTTGCTGGGCTATCGGAGACCCAGTACTTC	CASSVGFAGLSETQYF	-	TRBV10-1	TRBJ2-5	once
TGTGCCAGCAGCCGAAGGCAGGGAAATGGCTACACCTTC	CASSRRQGNGYTF	-	TRBV3-1/TRBV3-2	TRBJ1-2	-
TGTGCCAGCAGTTACCGTTGGACTAGCGGGGGAGATGAGCAGTTCTTC	CASSYRWTSGGDEQFF	TRBD2	TRBV6-5	TRBJ2-1	-
TGTGCCAGTAGGTTTACAGGGATCGGCACTGAAGCTTTCTTT	CASRFTGIGTEAFF	-	TRBV19	TRBJ1-1	-
TGTGCCAGCAGTATGGGCAGGGGGCATCGTCAGCCCCAGCATTTT	CASSMGRGHRQPQHF	TRBD1	TRBV28	TRBJ1-5	-
TGTGCCTGGAGTGTAGGGGCGGGGACCACAGATACGCAGTATTTT	CAWSVGAGTTDTQYF	-	TRBV30	TRBJ2-3	-
TGTGCCAGCAGCGACACCAGGACAGGGCTACCACCCCTCCACTTT	CASSDTRTGLPPLHF	TRBD1	TRBV2	TRBJ1-6	-
TGTGCCAGCAGCGCGGGACTAGCGGCTTTCACAGATACGCAGTATTTT	CASSAGLAAFTDTQYF	TRBD2	TRBV9	TRBJ2-3	-
TGCGCCAGCAGCTTGGCCTTCGGGACAGGGATTTACAATGAGCAGTTCTTC	CASSLAFGTGIYNEQFF	TRBD1	TRBV5-1	TRBJ2-1	-
TGTGCCAGCAGCTGGAACGGACGGGGCTACAATGAGCAGTTCTTC	CASSWNGRGYNEQFF	-	TRBV14	TRBJ2-1	-
TGCGCCAGCAGCTTGGACGGAAACTATGGCTACACCTTC	CASSLDGNYGYTF	-	TRBV5-1	TRBJ1-2	-
TGTGCCAGCAGAGGGGACATCGGGACCCAGTACTTC	CASRGDIGTQYF	-	TRBV12-3/TRBV12-4	TRBJ2-5	-
TGTGCCAGCAGTCCCAAGGTGGGGGCCATCTCTGGAAACACCATATATTTT	CASSPKVGAISGNTIYF	-	TRBV6-6	TRBJ1-3	-
TGTGCCAGCAGTTACTCGTCAAACCTAGGGCAGCCCCAGCATTTT	CASSYSSNLGQPQHF	-	TRBV6-5	TRBJ1-5	-
TGTGCCAGTAGTATGGGCCTATCATCCGAGCAGTACTTC	CASSMGLSSEQYF	-	TRBV19	TRBJ2-7	-
TGCGCCAGCAGCTTGGTTACCGGGGCGGGCTATGGCTACACCTTC	CASSLVTGAGYGYTF	-	TRBV5-1	TRBJ1-2	-
TGTGCCAGCAGTAGGACAGGAAAGGTTGCTGAAGCTTTCTTT	CASSRTGKVAEAFF	TRBD1	TRBV2	TRBJ1-1	-
TGTGCCAGCAGTCACCGGGACAGGGTTTTGGGCACCGGGGAGCTGTTTTTT	CASSHRDRVLGTGELFF	TRBD1	TRBV27	TRBJ2-2	-
TGCGCCAGCAGCCAAACAGGGGGGGGAGCTAACTATGGCTACACCTTC	CASSQTGGGANYGYTF	TRBD1	TRBV4-1	TRBJ1-2	-
TGTGCCAGCAGCTCAGGGGGAACGAATGAAAAACTGTTTTTT	CASSSGGTNEKLFF	TRBD1	TRBV5-4	TRBJ1-4	-
TGTGCCAGTAGTTTCCGTTCCGCAGGCCGCTCTGGAAACACCATATATTTT	CASSFRSAGRSGNTIYF	-	TRBV19	TRBJ1-3	once
TGCGCCAGCAGTGAGTCTCGCGGGGGGCTCTACGAGCAGTACTTC	CASSESRGGLYEQYF	TRBD2	TRBV10-1	TRBJ2-7	-
TGTGCCAGCAGTGGACAAAACAATGAGCAGTTCTTC	CASSGQNNEQFF	-	TRBV27	TRBJ2-1	-
TGTGCCAGAGGTCAGCCTAAGCGCGAGCAGTACTTC	CARGQPKREQYF	-	TRBV5-3	TRBJ2-7	-
TGCGCCAGCAGCTCAAATACAGGGGTAACAACTGAAGCTTTCTTT	CASSSNTGVTTEAFF	TRBD1	TRBV5-1	TRBJ1-1	-
TGTGCCAGCATAAGGCAGGGTCGAGGTGAAAAACTGTTTTTT	CASIRQGRGEKLFF	-	TRBV2	TRBJ1-4	-
TGTGCCAGCAGTCTACAGTACGAGCAGTACTTC	CASSLQYEQYF	-	TRBV11-2	TRBJ2-7	-
TGCGCCAGCAGCTTGGGCGGCGATCAGCCCCAGCATTTT	CASSLGGDQPQHF	-	TRBV5-1	TRBJ1-5	-
TGTGCCAGCAGCCAAGAATGGTCATATCTGAACACTGAAGCTTTCTTT	CASSQEWSYLNTEAFF	-	TRBV14	TRBJ1-1	-
TGTGCCAGCCGAGACAGGTCCAATCAGCCCCAGCATTTT	CASRDRSNQPQHF	-	TRBV6-5	TRBJ1-5	-
TGTGCCAGCAGTCAGACCTTTCAGGGGCACTATGGCTACACCTTC	CASSQTFQGHYGYTF	-	TRBV27	TRBJ1-2	-
TGTGCCACCAGTGATCCCGGACGACTAGCGGGTTTTGAGCAGTTCTTC	CATSDPGRLAGFEQFF	TRBD2	TRBV24-1	TRBJ2-1	once
TGTGCCTGGTCAGGGAATCAGCCCCAGCATTTT	CAWSGNQPQHF	-	TRBV30	TRBJ1-5	-
TGTGCCAGCAGGGGAGATGGGGGCCCGCCTAGGGACCAGTACTTC	CASRGDGGPPRDQYF	-	TRBV2	TRBJ2-5	-
TGTGCCAGCAGTCTGGGAGGGACAGGGACTAGCTCTGGAAACACCATATATTTT	CASSLGGTGTSSGNTIYF	TRBD1	TRBV27	TRBJ1-3	-
TGTGCCAGCAGCCAAGTGAACGGGGGCCCTGAAGCTTTCTTT	CASSQVNGGPEAFF	-	TRBV14	TRBJ1-1	-